Listed here is a single T cell receptor beta chain. Its antigen is currently unknown. These data originate in a study of T cell responses to AZD1222 COVID-19 vaccine. General study points: In a largely white British group with more females than males, clonal diversity was possibly underestimated. Baseline serology detected seropositivity in only six AZD1222 recipients. Targeting of unmutated variant regions was reportedly seen in nearly half of spike-specific TCRs. CD4 TCRs associated with vaccination spanned spike, dominating at 160-218 and 743-854.

Clones were read by immunoSEQ multiplex PCR, and TCRdb kept only the in-frame ones, dropping some. The sample lists more than 100,000 clones; just under 90% were seen once. The ends were cut back, 1 base at V and 3 bases at J, with 3 bases in the middle. The germline CDR1 and CDR2 sequences are SGHTA and FQGNSA. The CDR3 contains 12 residues. The origin of this receptor is an adult in good health. The input for sequencing was peripheral blood, taken on day 0 of AZD1222 vaccination. This chain connects TRBV7-2 to TRBJ2-5; D remains ambiguous. In nucleotides, the CDR3 is TGTGCCAGCAGCTTAGTAAAAGAGACCCAGTACTTC. This codes for CASSLVKETQYF.